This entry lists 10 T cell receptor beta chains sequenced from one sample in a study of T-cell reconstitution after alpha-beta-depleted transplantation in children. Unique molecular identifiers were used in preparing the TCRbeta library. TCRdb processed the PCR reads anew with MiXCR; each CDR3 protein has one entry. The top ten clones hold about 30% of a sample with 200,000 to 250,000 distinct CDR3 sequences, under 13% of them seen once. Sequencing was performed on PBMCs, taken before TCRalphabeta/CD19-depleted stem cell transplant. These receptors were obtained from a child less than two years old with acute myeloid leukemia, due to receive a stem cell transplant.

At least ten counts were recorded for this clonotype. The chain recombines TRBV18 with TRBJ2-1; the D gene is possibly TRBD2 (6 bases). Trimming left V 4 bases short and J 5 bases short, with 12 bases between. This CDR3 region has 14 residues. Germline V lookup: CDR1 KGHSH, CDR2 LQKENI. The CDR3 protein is CASSLLDYHNEQFF. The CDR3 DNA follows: TGTGCCAGCTCACTCCTGGACTATCACAATGAGCAGTTCTTC.

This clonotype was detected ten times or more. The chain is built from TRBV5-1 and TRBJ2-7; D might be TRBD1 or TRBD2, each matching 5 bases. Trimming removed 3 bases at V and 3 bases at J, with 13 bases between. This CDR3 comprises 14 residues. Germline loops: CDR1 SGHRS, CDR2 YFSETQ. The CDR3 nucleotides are TGCGCCAGCAGCTCACCGGGACGGGACTACGAGCAGTACTTC. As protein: CASSSPGRDYEQYF.

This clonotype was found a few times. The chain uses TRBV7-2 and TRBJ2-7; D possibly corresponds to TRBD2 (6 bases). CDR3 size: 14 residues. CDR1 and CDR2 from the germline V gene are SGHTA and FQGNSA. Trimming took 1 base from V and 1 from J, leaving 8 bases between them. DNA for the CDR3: TGTGCCAGCAGCTTAGGGAGGGCGTCCTACGAGCAGTACTTC. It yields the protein CASSLGRASYEQYF.

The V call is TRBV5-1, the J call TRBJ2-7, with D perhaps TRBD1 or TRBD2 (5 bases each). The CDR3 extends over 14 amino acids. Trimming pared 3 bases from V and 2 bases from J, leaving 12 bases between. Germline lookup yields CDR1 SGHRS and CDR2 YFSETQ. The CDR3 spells CASSSWDGAYEQYF. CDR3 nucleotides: TGCGCCAGCAGCTCATGGGACGGAGCCTACGAGCAGTACTTC.

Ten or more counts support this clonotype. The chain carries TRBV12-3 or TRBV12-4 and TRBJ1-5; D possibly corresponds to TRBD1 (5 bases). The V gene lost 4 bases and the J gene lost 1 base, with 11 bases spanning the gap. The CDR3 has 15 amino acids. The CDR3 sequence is CASSSWGGSNQPQHF. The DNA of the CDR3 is TGTGCCAGCAGTTCTTGGGGGGGGAGCAATCAGCCCCAGCATTTT.

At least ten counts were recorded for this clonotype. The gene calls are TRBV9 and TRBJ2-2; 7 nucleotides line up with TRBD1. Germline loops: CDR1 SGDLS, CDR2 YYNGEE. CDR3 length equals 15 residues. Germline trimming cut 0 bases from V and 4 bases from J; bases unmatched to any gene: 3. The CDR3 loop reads CASSVDTGVTGELFF. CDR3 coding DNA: TGTGCCAGCAGCGTAGACACAGGGGTCACCGGGGAGCTGTTTTTT.

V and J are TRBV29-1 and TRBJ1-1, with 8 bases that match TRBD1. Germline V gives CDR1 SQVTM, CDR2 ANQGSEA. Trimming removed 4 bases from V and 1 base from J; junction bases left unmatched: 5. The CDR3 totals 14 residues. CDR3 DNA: TGCAGCGTTGGTCAGGGGGCGAAGAACACTGAAGCTTTCTTT. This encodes CSVGQGAKNTEAFF.

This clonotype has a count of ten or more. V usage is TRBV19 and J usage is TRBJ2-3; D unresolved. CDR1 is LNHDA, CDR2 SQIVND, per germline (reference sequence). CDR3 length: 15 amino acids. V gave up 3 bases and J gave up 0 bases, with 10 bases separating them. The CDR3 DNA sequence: TGTGCCAGTAGTATTGTATACCAAAGCACAGATACGCAGTATTTT. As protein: CASSIVYQSTDTQYF.

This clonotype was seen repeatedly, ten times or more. This chain's CDR3 is CASSGRLGLAGSQETQYF. The DNA for the CDR3 is TGTGCCAGCTCAGGCCGTCTTGGACTAGCGGGTTCACAAGAGACCCAGTACTTC. The chain combines TRBV18 with TRBJ2-5; 11 positions agree with TRBD2. Germline CDR1 KGHSH, CDR2 LQKENI. The V segment lost 5 bases and the J segment 2 bases; nucleotides outside the gene matches: 13. The CDR3 covers 18 residues.

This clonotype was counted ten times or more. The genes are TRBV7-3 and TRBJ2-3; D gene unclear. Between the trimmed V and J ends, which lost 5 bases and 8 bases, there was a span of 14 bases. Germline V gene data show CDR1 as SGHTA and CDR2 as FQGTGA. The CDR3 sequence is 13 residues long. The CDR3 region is CASSPQPLSTQYF. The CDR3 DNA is TGTGCCAGCAGCCCCCAACCTCTATCTACGCAGTATTTT.